Listed below are T cell receptor beta chains from one sample, sequenced in a study of T cell repertoires in cytomegalovirus infection. These receptors have no identified antigens. One entry per CDR3 protein results from TCRdb running MiXCR on the reads. The data contain about a million distinct CDR3 sequences, 30% to 40% of them seen just once; the ten biggest clones take up around 15%. The source was cultured CD8+ T cells from PBMCs, collected from culture after CMV antigen stimulation. These receptors were taken from a human donor in good health (CMV status not recorded). Some clones in this sample may be carry-over from other donors' samples. Both conserved end residues are part of each CDR3. The order of the fields is D gene, J gene, V gene, clone size, CDR3 DNA, CDR3 protein. The D gene is left open where the match is weak. Expanded clones are given a class, and other clones once, few, many or no size at all.

>-|TRBJ2-1|TRBV5-4|-
TGTGCCAGCAGCTGGTCTAATACGGGCCGCAGGATGAATGAGCAGTTCTTC
CASSWSNTGRRMNEQFF
>-|TRBJ1-4|TRBV27|-
TGTGCCAGCAGTTTATTCATCAGGGGCTCCCCACGAAAGGAAAAACTGTTTTTT
CASSLFIRGSPRKEKLFF
>-|TRBJ2-3|TRBV14|few
TGTGCCAGCAGCCCCCTTGGCCTTAGCACAGATACGCAGTATTTT
CASSPLGLSTDTQYF
>TRBD2|TRBJ2-1|TRBV9|-
TGTGCCAGCAGCGTAGCTGGGAGGGACGTACAGTTCTTC
CASSVAGRDVQFF
>TRBD1|TRBJ2-5|TRBV7-9|-
TGTGCCAGCAGCCACCGGGACAGGGGTCAAGAGACCCAGTACTTC
CASSHRDRGQETQYF
>TRBD1|TRBJ2-7|TRBV7-2|few
TGTGCCAGCAGCCCAGGACAGGGGGCGCAGGACGAGCAGTACTTC
CASSPGQGAQDEQYF
>-|TRBJ2-2|TRBV7-6|many
TGTGCCAGCAGCTCCTCGTTGGGTACCGGAGAGCTGTTTTTT
CASSSSLGTGELFF
>TRBD1|TRBJ1-1|TRBV7-9|-
TGTGCCAGCAGCTTACCCCGGGACAGCAAGACCATGAACACTGAAGCTTTCTTT
CASSLPRDSKTMNTEAFF
>TRBD1|TRBJ2-1|TRBV9|-
TGTGCCAGCAACCCTAGACAGGGCAATGAGCAGTTCTTC
CASNPRQGNEQFF
>-|TRBJ2-7|TRBV29-1|few
TGCAGCGTTCTTGGCAGGTCCTACGAGCAGTACTTC
CSVLGRSYEQYF
>-|TRBJ2-7|TRBV4-1|-
TGCGCCAGCAGCCAAGATCCTATGACCACCAACGAGCAGTACTTC
CASSQDPMTTNEQYF
>TRBD1|TRBJ2-3|TRBV24-1|few
TGTGCCACCAGTCGAGGCAGGGGGCGCACAGATACGCAGTATTTT
CATSRGRGRTDTQYF
>TRBD1|TRBJ1-2|TRBV4-2|-
TGTGCCAGCAGCCAAACAGGGGCTCGCTATGGCTACACCTTC
CASSQTGARYGYTF
>-|TRBJ1-1|TRBV7-6|-
TGTGCCAGCAGCCCCAGGCACAGCGCGTCTCGGGGAAGGACTGAAGCTTTCTTT
CASSPRHSASRGRTEAFF
>-|TRBJ1-1|TRBV20-1|-
TGCAGTGCCACCATCTCGGTAGGAGCTTTCTTT
CSATISVGAFF
>-|TRBJ1-5|TRBV19|few
TGTGCCAGTAGTATCATAGACAGACAGGATCAGCCCCAGCATTTT
CASSIIDRQDQPQHF
>-|TRBJ1-1|TRBV19|many
TGTGCCAGTAGACCCCCAGACAGACCGAACACTGAAGCTTTCTTT
CASRPPDRPNTEAFF
>-|TRBJ2-7|TRBV11-1|-
TGTGCCAGCAGCACGGCCGGGAGTCACTACGAGCAGTACTTC
CASSTAGSHYEQYF
>TRBD1|TRBJ2-5|TRBV6-5|-
TGTGCCAGCAGTCACGGACAGGGGCTAGAGACCCAGTACTTC
CASSHGQGLETQYF
>-|TRBJ2-4|TRBV12-3/TRBV12-4|-
TGTGCCAGCACTAAAGACTCGGGACGGGAAAACATTCAGTACTTC
CASTKDSGRENIQYF
>-|TRBJ2-1|TRBV14|few
TGTGCCAGCAGCCAAGTGGTGGCAGGATTTTACAATGAGCAGTTCTTC
CASSQVVAGFYNEQFF
>TRBD2|TRBJ2-3|TRBV4-2|-
TGTGCCAGCAGCGGCGGGACCCTGACTAGCGGGGTGGCAGATACGCAGTATTTT
CASSGGTLTSGVADTQYF
>-|TRBJ1-5|TRBV6-5|-
TGTGCCAGCAGTTACTCGGGGGGTTCACTGCCCCAGCATTTT
CASSYSGGSLPQHF
>-|TRBJ1-2|TRBV5-6|few
TGTGCCAGCAGCTTGGTACGGGCGAACAGCCCTAACTATGGCTACACCTTC
CASSLVRANSPNYGYTF
>TRBD2|TRBJ2-7|TRBV12-3/TRBV12-4|many
TGTGCCAGCAGTTTATTGATAGCGGGGGACCACTACGAGCAGTACTTC
CASSLLIAGDHYEQYF
>-|TRBJ2-1|TRBV5-6|-
TGTGCCAGCAGCTTTTTCCTAGTGGACCCCGAGCAGTTCTTC
CASSFFLVDPEQFF
>-|TRBJ2-3|TRBV27|few
TGTGCCAGCAGTCCTATTGCGGTGGGCACAGATACGCAGTATTTT
CASSPIAVGTDTQYF
>-|TRBJ1-1|TRBV7-6|few
TGTGCCAGCAGTCAAACTGACAGGAACACTGAAGCTTTCTTT
CASSQTDRNTEAFF
>-|TRBJ1-3|TRBV6-6|few
TGTGCCAGCAGTTACTCGATACGTGGAAACACCATATATTTT
CASSYSIRGNTIYF
>TRBD1|TRBJ2-1|TRBV7-8|few
TGTGCCAGCAGCTTTGGGACAGGGAGCCTGAATATTGAGCAGTTCTTC
CASSFGTGSLNIEQFF
>-|TRBJ2-3|TRBV12-3/TRBV12-4|few
TGTGCCAGCCTTTCGGACGGCGTCACAGATACGCAGTATTTT
CASLSDGVTDTQYF
>-|TRBJ1-1|TRBV13|-
TGTGCCAGCAGGTTACACTTTGAAGCTTTCTTT
CASRLHFEAFF
>TRBD1|TRBJ2-7|TRBV27|-
TGTGCCAGCAGTTCCTGGACAGGTAGAGCCTACGAGCAGTACTTC
CASSSWTGRAYEQYF
>-|TRBJ1-2|TRBV20-1|-
TGCAGTGCTAGAGATCCGGTTTTCTATGGCTACACCTTC
CSARDPVFYGYTF
>-|TRBJ1-1|TRBV27|-
TGTGCCATCCTGGTGGGTGGTGGCGCTTTCTTT
CAILVGGGAFF
>TRBD1|TRBJ2-1|TRBV6-2/TRBV6-3|-
TGTGCCAGCAGTGACCCCGGGGACAGGGTGGGCAATGAGCAGTTCTTC
CASSDPGDRVGNEQFF
>TRBD2|TRBJ2-5|TRBV7-9|few
TGTGCCAGCAGCTTCTGGCTAGCGGGGGAGCAAGAGACCCAGTACTTC
CASSFWLAGEQETQYF
>-|TRBJ2-1|TRBV4-1|few
TGCGCCAGCAGCCAAGATGTCGGGGGAAGCAATGAGCAGTTCTTC
CASSQDVGGSNEQFF
>-|TRBJ1-1|TRBV20-1|few
TGCAGTGCTGACACAGGGATCCGGGGGGCGGTCACTGAAGCTTTCTTT
CSADTGIRGAVTEAFF
>-|TRBJ2-2|TRBV11-3|many
TGTGCCAGCAGCTCGACAGCCACCGGGGAGCTGTTTTTT
CASSSTATGELFF
>-|TRBJ2-5|TRBV7-9|many
TGTGCCAGCAGCAACCGGGACTCTAAAGCCAGAGAGACCCAGTACTTC
CASSNRDSKARETQYF
>-|TRBJ1-4|TRBV7-9|many
TGTGCCAGCAGCACCGGGGACCCCGGGGCAGGAAAACTGTTTTTT
CASSTGDPGAGKLFF
>-|TRBJ2-3|TRBV7-9|-
TGTGCCAGCAGCTTAGGGGACCTCACAGATACGCAGTATTTT
CASSLGDLTDTQYF